Sequencing of this TCR beta chain was carried out in a study of blood T cell repertoires in COVID-19. Original analysis: Estimation of nucleated cell counts was performed using reference gene primer amplification. TCRdb keeps only in-frame clones here, not all; method: immunoSEQ multiplex PCR. For V, J and clone size, that table is used; D and trimming come from the DNA. The sample has some 180,000 clones, 88% seen once. CDR1 is SNHLY and CDR2 is FYNNEI in the germline V gene. This CDR3 has 16 amino acids. Deletions cut 2 bases from V and 1 base from J, with 11 bases between. The source of this sequence is a man in his fifties with COVID-19, enrolled during active disease. This sequence joins TRBV2 and TRBJ2-2; the D gene is possibly TRBD1 (5 bases). The sample comprised peripheral blood. The CDR3 DNA reads as TGTGCCAGCAGTGAATTCGGCGGACAGAACACCGGGGAGCTGTTTTTT. Protein: CASSEFGGQNTGELFF. Full variable domain (remainder filled in from reference TRBV2 and TRBJ2-2): EPEVTQTPSHQVTQMGQEVILRCVPISNHLYFYWYRQILGQKVEFLVSFYNNEISEKSEIFDDQFSVERPDGSNFTLKIRSTKLEDSAMYFCASSEFGGQNTGELFFGEGSRLTVL.